The TCR beta chain under discussion was sequenced for a study of blood T cell repertoires in COVID-19. Germline assignment: CDR1 LNHDA and CDR2 SQIVND (reference sequence). V gave up 3 bases and J gave up 5 bases; unmatched junction bases: 3. This CDR3 contains 15 residues. Per the original methods: Estimation of nucleated cell counts relied on the amplification of reference gene primers. Measured with immunoSEQ multiplex PCR; TCRdb has only the in-frame clones, and not every one. The V and J calls and clone size come from that table; D and trimming were worked out from the DNA. The profile shows about 120,000 clones, around 89% of them singletons.

The origin of this receptor is a woman aged 55-70 years with COVID-19, enrolled during active disease. Specimen: peripheral blood. The chain employs TRBV19 and TRBJ2-1, with 11 bases identical to TRBD2. The CDR3 DNA reads TGTGCCAGTAGTATTCTACTAGCGGGGGACAATGAGCAGTTCTTC. Translating it yields CASSILLAGDNEQFF.